A single TCR beta chain is shown here with its context. Antigen unknown. The read terminates 3 residues ahead of where the CDR3 ends, so the germline J gene completes it. This entry is derived from a study of T cells in women clearing cervical HPV infection. V lost 6 bases, J lost 5 bases, and 8 bases lay in between. Germline CDR1 SNHLY, CDR2 FYNNEI. The CDR3 covers 12 residues. Clones were read by immunoSEQ multiplex PCR, and TCRdb kept only the in-frame ones, dropping some. Its table lists some 23,000 clones. Study results and limitations: Each sample's T-cell count was unknown, possibly confounding richness.

Material: blood buffy coat. V gene TRBV2 combines with J gene TRBJ2-1; no reliable D call. This receptor was taken from a woman between 18 and 75 years old with a cervical HPV16 infection that either progressed to CIN3+ or cleared (not recorded which). The covered CDR3 bases are TGTGCCAGCAGGGGCCTCAACAATGAG. As protein: CASRGLNNE. The whole CDR3 sequence reads CASRGLNNEQFF.